A single sample gave rise to the 21 T cell receptor beta chains below, sequenced in a study of blood T cell repertoires in COVID-19. The data were produced by immunoSEQ multiplex PCR, yet TCRdb's version contains in-frame clones alone and is incomplete. The data contain some 120,000 clones, roughly 85% of them singletons. The sample comprised peripheral blood. These TCRs come from an elderly woman with COVID-19, enrolled during active disease.

CDR3 coding DNA: TGTGCCAGTAGTATAGTGGGACAGGGCGCCGGGGAGCTGTTTTTT. This sequence encodes CASSIVGQGAGELFF. The genes are TRBV19 and TRBJ2-2; TRBD1 aligns across 9 bases. The CDR3 is 15 residues long. CDR1 is LNHDA, CDR2 SQIVND, per germline (reference sequence). Trimming cost V 1 base and J 6 bases; bases outside gene matches: 3.

V gene TRBV27 combines with J gene TRBJ2-1; D not certain. Germline V lookup: CDR1 MNHEY, CDR2 SMNVEV (reference sequence). Trimming shortened V by 2 bases and J by 0 bases, and 14 bases separated the two germline ends. The CDR3 loop spans 17 amino acids. Written as DNA, the CDR3 is TGTGCCAGCAGTTTACGAGCTATCGTAAGCTCCTACAATGAGCAGTTCTTC. It encodes CASSLRAIVSSYNEQFF.

The chain links TRBV29-1 to TRBJ2-5; D gene uncertain. Germline lookup yields CDR1 SQVTM and CDR2 ANQGSEA. The CDR3 covers 13 residues. The V and J ends lost 4 bases and 3 bases respectively, with 12 bases between them. CDR3 sequence: CSVGGSTEETQYF. The CDR3 bases are TGCAGCGTTGGTGGCAGTACAGAAGAGACCCAGTACTTC.

This chain uses TRBV9 with TRBJ2-1, with TRBD2 as a possible D gene (6 bases). In germline, CDR1 is SGDLS, CDR2 YYNGEE. V shed 0 bases and J shed 8 bases, with 18 bases lying between them. This CDR3 is built from 16 residues. CDR3 residues: CASSVETGAGLDEQFF. The DNA of the CDR3 is TGTGCCAGCAGCGTAGAGACGGGCGCGGGATTAGATGAGCAGTTCTTC.

This clone was seen just once. This rearrangement joins TRBV4-1 to TRBJ1-1; 8 bases align to TRBD1. From germline, CDR1 is MGHRA and CDR2 YSYEKL. The V gene end was trimmed by 4 bases and the J gene end by 4 bases; junction bases not matched to a gene: 5. The CDR3 loop spans 14 amino acids. CDR3 region: CASSLGQGGTEAFF. The CDR3 DNA reads TGCGCCAGCAGCCTTGGACAGGGTGGCACTGAAGCTTTCTTT.

This sequence joins TRBV5-6 and TRBJ2-1; D remains unclear. Trimming took off 4 bases at V and 4 bases at J, with 12 bases between the two ends. The CDR3 spans 14 residues. The germline gives CDR1 SGHDT, CDR2 YYEEEE. The CDR3 protein is CASSPISEYNEQFF. CDR3 nucleotide sequence: TGTGCCAGCAGCCCCATTAGTGAGTACAATGAGCAGTTCTTC.

The V and J genes are TRBV7-9 and TRBJ2-7; D possibly corresponds to TRBD1 (6 bases). The CDR3 contains 16 residues. Germline V lookup: CDR1 SEHNR, CDR2 FQNEAQ (reference sequence). Trimming cost V 5 bases and J 6 bases, with 23 bases left between them. The CDR3 coding sequence is TGTGCCAGCAGCCCCAAACAGGGTCCATCGACTACCGAGCAGTACTTC. Amino acid sequence: CASSPKQGPSTTEQYF.

This chain joins TRBV27 and TRBJ2-7; 7 bases fit TRBD1. V dropped 4 bases and J dropped 4; count of bases not matched to a gene: 7. The CDR3 is made up of 14 amino acids. In germline, CDR1 is MNHEY, CDR2 SMNVEV (reference sequence). CDR3 loop: CASSSRQGPYEQYF. CDR3 DNA sequence: TGTGCCAGCAGTTCTCGACAGGGCCCTTACGAGCAGTACTTC.

The V and J genes are TRBV18 and TRBJ2-7; TRBD2 agrees at 9 bases. Per germline, CDR1 KGHSH and CDR2 LQKENI. J lost 5 bases, V lost 3 bases, and 8 bases had no gene match. The CDR3 has 15 amino acids. This chain's CDR3 is CASSPNRGRADEQYF. As DNA, the CDR3 is TGTGCCAGCTCACCTAATCGCGGGAGGGCCGACGAGCAGTACTTC.

The V call is TRBV7-3, the J call TRBJ1-5; possible D gene TRBD1, 6 bases. CDR1 is SGHTA, CDR2 FQGTGA, per germline. The CDR3 is 13 residues long. V was clipped by 2 bases and J by 5 bases, with 7 bases between them. The CDR3 nucleotides read TGTGCCAGCAGCTTATCAGGGGATCAGCCCCAGCATTTT. It translates to CASSLSGDQPQHF. The whole variable domain, remainder taken from reference TRBV7-3 and TRBJ1-5, is GAGVSQTPSNKVTEKGKYVELRCDPISGHTALYWYRQSLGQGPEFLIYFQGTGAADDSGLPNDRFFAVRPEGSVSTLKIQRTERGDSAVYLCASSLSGDQPQHFGDGTRLSIL.

The table lists this clone with a few counts. V and J are TRBV7-2 and TRBJ2-3; D is ambiguous. Germline lookup yields CDR1 SGHTA and CDR2 FQGNSA. This CDR3 region has 12 residues. Trimming pared 5 bases from V and 8 bases from J, leaving 11 bases between. Here the CDR3 reads CASSRGSPTQYF. The DNA of the CDR3 is TGTGCCAGCAGCCGAGGCTCCCCTACGCAGTATTTT.

The chain uses TRBV5-8 and TRBJ1-4, with D perhaps matching TRBD1 (5 bases). Germline V gene data show CDR1 as SGHTS and CDR2 as YDEGEE. The CDR3 is 12 amino acids. Trimming shortened V by 6 bases and J by 3 bases, and 6 bases separated the two germline ends. The CDR3 bases are TGTGCCAGCACCAGGGCTAATGAAAAACTGTTTTTT. This sequence encodes CASTRANEKLFF.

The rearrangement links TRBV10-3 to TRBJ2-3, with 9 bases identical to TRBD2. With 11 bases clipped from V and 5 bases from J, the junction kept 8 bases outside the gene matches. Looked up from germline, CDR1 is ENHRY and CDR2 is SYGVKD. The CDR3 totals 13 residues. In DNA, the CDR3 is TGTGCCTCCCGGGGACTAGCCGGAGATACGCAGTATTTT. The encoded protein is CASRGLAGDTQYF.

The rearrangement joins TRBV6-7 to TRBJ1-2, with TRBD1 identical over 11 bases. TRBV6-7 has ORF status, its function being uncertain. This CDR3 is built from 13 residues. Trimming at V came to 7 bases and at J to 3 bases, leaving 1 base not matched to a gene. This CDR3 is CASKGQGDYGYTF. The CDR3 DNA follows: TGTGCCAGCAAGGGACAGGGGGACTATGGCTACACCTTC.

The chain has TRBV10-3 and TRBJ2-5; 9 bases are shared with TRBD1. The junction had 13 bases not matched to a gene; V was cut back by 6 bases and J by 2 bases. The CDR3 sequence is 17 residues long. The germline V gene encodes CDR1 ENHRY and CDR2 SYGVKD. This CDR3 reads CAIRASPGQGGQETQYF. The DNA of the CDR3 is TGTGCCATCAGAGCTTCTCCGGGACAGGGAGGGCAAGAGACCCAGTACTTC.

The CDR3 loop reads CASSLEVREVGELFF. The CDR3 bases are TGCGCCAGCAGCTTGGAAGTCAGGGAGGTCGGGGAGCTGTTTTTT. The rearrangement links TRBV5-1 to TRBJ2-2; possibly TRBD2 for D (6 bases). Trimming pared 0 bases from V and 7 bases from J, leaving 13 bases between. The germline V gene has CDR1 SGHRS and CDR2 YFSETQ. This CDR3 comprises 15 residues. The full variable domain, with the rest looked up from reference TRBV5-1 and TRBJ2-2, is KAGVTQTPRYLIKTRGQQVTLSCSPISGHRSVSWYQQTPGQGLQFLFEYFSETQRNKGNFPGRFSGRQFSNSRSEMNVSTLELGDSALYLCASSLEVREVGELFFGEGSRLTVL.

The chain combines TRBV2 with TRBJ1-5; D is undetermined. CDR3 length: 12 amino acids. V was pared by 8 bases and J by 1 base, with 6 bases between. Germline CDR1 and CDR2: SNHLY and FYNNEI. The CDR3 reads CASALSNQPQHF. The CDR3 DNA sequence: TGTGCCAGCGCACTAAGCAATCAGCCCCAGCATTTT.

The chain recombines TRBV19 with TRBJ2-7, with 7 bases matching TRBD1. This CDR3 comprises 13 residues. Germline CDR1 LNHDA, CDR2 SQIVND (reference sequence). Trimming took 6 bases from V and 3 from J; bases not matched to a gene: 5. The CDR3 DNA reads as TGTGCCAGTAGCCGACAGGGCTACTACGAGCAGTACTTC. As protein: CASSRQGYYEQYF.

In regard to this clone: This same CDR3 is encoded by further DNA sequences in the sample. The genes are TRBV4-3 and TRBJ2-3, with D possibly TRBD1 on 6 matching bases. The CDR3 contains 16 residues. V lost 0 bases and J lost 0, with 10 bases in between. The germline CDR1 and CDR2 sequences are LGHNA and YSLEER. CDR3 in DNA: TGCGCCAGCAGCCAAGATTCTGGGACAAGCACAGATACGCAGTATTTT. It codes for CASSQDSGTSTDTQYF.

The V gene is TRBV19, the J gene TRBJ1-2, with no clear D. V shed 5 bases and J shed 0 bases, with 13 bases lying between them. This CDR3 is 15 amino acids long. Germline lookup yields CDR1 LNHDA and CDR2 SQIVND (reference sequence). The CDR3, as DNA: TGTGCCAGTAGTTCGGAACAGCTTTCTAACTATGGCTACACCTTC. Translation gives CASSSEQLSNYGYTF.

This rearrangement joins TRBV14 to TRBJ2-1; 10 positions agree with TRBD2. V lost 6 bases to trimming and J lost 16 bases; unmatched junction nucleotides: 9. CDR1 SGHDN and CDR2 FVKESK come from the germline V gene. The CDR3 is 12 amino acids. CDR3 protein: CASRVRGLATFF. CDR3 coding DNA: TGTGCCAGCAGGGTGAGGGGACTAGCGACCTTCTTC.